This entry lists 21 T cell receptor beta chains sequenced from one sample in a study of T cell changes during pregnancy in multiple sclerosis. The protocol was immunoSEQ multiplex PCR, while the TCRdb copy is restricted to in-frame clones and leaves out a portion. The profile shows about 51,000 clones, approximately 90% of them singletons. The sequencing here drew on CD8+ T cells from peripheral blood mononuclear cells, taken in the second trimester of pregnancy. Receptor source: a female donor with multiple sclerosis, enrolled in a pregnancy study.

This rearrangement joins TRBV5-5 to TRBJ2-1; D gene unclear. The CDR3 spans 13 residues. V was trimmed by 1 base and J by 7 bases, leaving 9 bases between them. CDR1 and CDR2 (germline): SGHKS, YYEKEE (reference sequence). In nucleotides, the CDR3 is TGTGCCAGCAGCTTGTTGGCCGTGAATGAGCAGTTCTTC. It is translated as CASSLLAVNEQFF. The variable domain in full, completed from reference TRBV5-5 and TRBJ2-1, reads DAGVTQSPTHLIKTRGQQVTLRCSPISGHKSVSWYQQVLGQGPQFIFQYYEKEERGRGNFPDRFSARQFPNYSSELNVNALLLGDSALYLCASSLLAVNEQFFGPGTRLTVL.

The DNA of the CDR3 is TGCGCCAGCAGCCAAGGAGGGGGCAGAGAGACCCAGTACTTC. It yields the protein CASSQGGGRETQYF. The chain combines TRBV4-1 with TRBJ2-5; 7 nucleotides agree with TRBD1. J was trimmed by 4 bases and V by 1 base; bases with no gene match: 3. CDR1 and CDR2 (germline): MGHRA, YSYEKL. This CDR3 has 14 amino acids.

Concerning this clone: The sample contains more than one DNA sequence encoding this CDR3. The rearrangement links TRBV9 to TRBJ2-5; 8 positions agree with TRBD2. The CDR3 extends over 15 amino acids. V trimming: 4 bases; J trimming: 1 base; junction bases outside the gene matches: 6. From germline, CDR1 is SGDLS and CDR2 YYNGEE. The CDR3 DNA is TGTGCCAGCAGCCCTCCCGGGGGGGGCCAAGAGACCCAGTACTTC. This translates into CASSPPGGGQETQYF.

The J gene is TRBJ2-2, the V gene TRBV15, with a possible D match to TRBD1 (6 bases). Germline-derived CDR1 and CDR2 are LNHNV and YYDKDF (reference sequence). V lost 1 base to trimming and J lost 6 bases, with 15 bases between them. CDR3 length: 16 residues. CDR3 residues: CATSRVPNRAPGELFF. The CDR3 nucleotides are TGTGCCACCAGCAGAGTACCCAACAGGGCCCCCGGGGAGCTGTTTTTT.

The rearrangement uses TRBV9 and TRBJ1-6; D is possibly TRBD1 (6 bases). Germline CDR1 reads SGDLS; CDR2 reads YYNGEE. V gave up 3 bases and J gave up 5 bases, with 18 bases separating them. The CDR3 contains 17 residues. The CDR3 is CASSALITGPDNSPLHF. Written as DNA, the CDR3 is TGTGCCAGCAGCGCACTAATAACAGGGCCCGATAATTCACCCCTCCACTTT.

This clone appeared a single time. J is TRBJ1-3 and V is TRBV4-3; 9 bases agree with TRBD1. The junction had 0 bases not matched to a gene; V was cut back by 3 bases and J by 0 bases. The CDR3 loop spans 15 amino acids. Looked up from germline, CDR1 is LGHNA and CDR2 is YSLEER. In nucleotides, the CDR3 is TGCGCCAGCAGCCAGGGACAGGGCTCTGGAAACACCATATATTTT. It codes for CASSQGQGSGNTIYF.

This clone was counted only a few times. This may stem from a read error, because a much larger clone lies one nucleotide away. The chain links TRBV6-4 to TRBJ2-3; 9 bases fit TRBD2. The CDR3 contains 14 residues. V gave up 4 bases and J gave up 1 base; unmatched junction bases: 0. CDR1 MRHNA and CDR2 SNTAGT come from the germline V gene. CDR3 in DNA: TGTGCCAGCAGTGTAGCGGGGGGCACAGATACGCAGTATTTT. It translates to CASSVAGGTDTQYF.

The chain employs TRBV19 and TRBJ1-1; D perhaps matches TRBD1 (6 bases). Germline V gene sequence: CDR1 LNHDA, CDR2 SQIVND (reference sequence). This CDR3 has 14 amino acids. The V gene lost 6 bases and the J gene lost 0 bases, with 11 bases spanning the gap. The CDR3 bases are TGTGCCAGTAGCTACAGGGAACTGAACACTGAAGCTTTCTTT. Translated, it gives CASSYRELNTEAFF.

The chain uses TRBV11-3 and TRBJ2-1, with 9 bases that match TRBD2. The CDR3 sequence is 16 residues long. The junction had 13 bases not matched to a gene; V was cut back by 3 bases and J by 10 bases. Looked up from germline, CDR1 is SGHNT and CDR2 is YENEEA. This CDR3 reads CASSLEGLAPSGEQFF. Written as DNA, the CDR3 is TGTGCCAGCAGCTTGGAAGGACTAGCGCCGTCGGGGGAGCAGTTCTTC.

The chain recombines TRBV9 with TRBJ2-7; possible D gene TRBD1, 6 bases. Trimming removed 4 bases from V and 5 bases from J, with 10 bases in between. The CDR3 has 12 amino acids. Germline V gene lookup returns CDR1 SGDLS and CDR2 YYNGEE. The CDR3 bases are TGTGCCAGCAGCCTAAGGGGGAACGAGCAGTACTTC. Translation: CASSLRGNEQYF.

The genes are TRBV29-1 and TRBJ1-4, with D possibly being TRBD1 (6 bases). This CDR3 spans 12 amino acids. Trimming removed 4 bases at V and 4 bases at J, with 7 bases between. Germline assignment: CDR1 SQVTM and CDR2 ANQGSEA. In DNA, the CDR3 is TGCAGCGTTGCACAGGGTAATGAAAAACTGTTTTTT. Its translation: CSVAQGNEKLFF.

The chain is built from TRBV11-2 and TRBJ2-5; maybe TRBD2 (6 bases). Trimming removed 7 bases at V and 4 bases at J, with 19 bases between. CDR1 and CDR2 (germline): SGHAT, FQNNGV. This CDR3 region has 15 residues. CDR3 region: CASTPGGASGETQYF. The DNA for the CDR3 is TGTGCCAGCACACCCGGAGGGGCGTCGGGAGAGACCCAGTACTTC.

The chain employs TRBV2 and TRBJ1-2; D is ambiguous. The CDR3 runs to 17 residues. In germline, CDR1 is SNHLY, CDR2 FYNNEI. V dropped 6 bases and J dropped 7 bases, with 27 bases sitting between them. This CDR3 reads CASSPPLKQSPAGGYTF. The CDR3 nucleotides read TGTGCCAGCAGCCCACCCCTAAAACAGTCCCCGGCGGGTGGCTACACCTTC.

V is TRBV10-1 and J is TRBJ1-5, with D uncertain. The ends were cut back, 8 bases at V and 2 bases at J, with 25 bases in the middle. The CDR3 is 18 amino acids. Per the germline V gene, CDR1 is WNHNN and CDR2 is SYGVQD (reference sequence). DNA for the CDR3: TGCGCCAGCCTCGACCCCGGGCGGCGGGCTTGTGGCAATCAGCCCCAGCATTTT. Its translation is CASLDPGRRACGNQPQHF.

This chain joins TRBV15 and TRBJ1-1, with TRBD1 identical over 7 bases. Trimming at V came to 1 base and at J to 0 bases, leaving 8 bases not matched to a gene. This CDR3 region has 17 residues. The V gene's germline CDR1 is LNHNV and CDR2 YYDKDF (reference sequence). In nucleotides, the CDR3 is TGTGCCACCAGCAGAGGGGCGGGGACAGCATTGAACACTGAAGCTTTCTTT. This translates into CATSRGAGTALNTEAFF.

The CDR3 DNA sequence: TGTGCCAGCAGCCAAGTGGACACCTACGAGCAGTACTTC. Translated, it gives CASSQVDTYEQYF. The rearrangement joins TRBV14 to TRBJ2-7, with a possible D match to TRBD1 (5 bases). Germline CDR1 SGHDN, CDR2 FVKESK. V was trimmed by 1 base and J by 2 bases, leaving 6 bases between them. This CDR3 is 13 amino acids long.

This chain links TRBV7-9 with TRBJ1-1; 8 bases are a match to TRBD1. CDR3 length: 13 residues. The trim removed 7 bases at V and 7 bases at J, leaving 8 bases unmatched. The germline gives CDR1 SEHNR, CDR2 FQNEAQ (reference sequence). CDR3 sequence reads: CASNADREVEAFF. The DNA of the CDR3 is TGTGCCAGCAACGCGGACAGGGAAGTTGAAGCTTTCTTT.

The rearrangement joins TRBV2 to TRBJ1-1, with unresolved D. The CDR3 consists of 11 residues. CDR1 is SNHLY and CDR2 is FYNNEI in the germline V gene. V was shortened by 8 bases and J by 4 bases, with 8 bases between the two germline ends. CDR3 in amino acids: CASWGGTEAFF. The CDR3 DNA sequence: TGTGCCAGCTGGGGAGGCACTGAAGCTTTCTTT.

This clone was counted once. The chain recombines TRBV9 with TRBJ2-5; no definite D call. V was cut by 0 bases and J by 1 base, with 10 bases left in between. The CDR3 has 15 residues. Germline CDR1 is SGDLS and CDR2 is YYNGEE. The CDR3, as DNA: TGTGCCAGCAGCGTAGGAACAGCCGGCCAAGAGACCCAGTACTTC. Protein product: CASSVGTAGQETQYF.

This chain uses TRBV7-2 with TRBJ2-7, with 8 positions matching TRBD1. V shed 1 base and J 2 bases; nucleotides not matched to a gene: 4. The germline gives CDR1 SGHTA, CDR2 FQGNSA. The CDR3 totals 15 residues. CDR3 in amino acids: CASSLVQGGAYEQYF. CDR3 DNA: TGTGCCAGCAGCTTAGTACAGGGGGGAGCCTACGAGCAGTACTTC.

The rearrangement joins TRBV27 to TRBJ1-1; D is unclear. The germline gives CDR1 MNHEY, CDR2 SMNVEV (reference sequence). This CDR3 has 12 amino acids. V was pared by 10 bases and J by 7 bases, with 16 bases between. CDR3 DNA: TGTGCCATCCTTCGGGGTGAGGGTGAAGCTTTCTTT. Amino acids: CAILRGEGEAFF.